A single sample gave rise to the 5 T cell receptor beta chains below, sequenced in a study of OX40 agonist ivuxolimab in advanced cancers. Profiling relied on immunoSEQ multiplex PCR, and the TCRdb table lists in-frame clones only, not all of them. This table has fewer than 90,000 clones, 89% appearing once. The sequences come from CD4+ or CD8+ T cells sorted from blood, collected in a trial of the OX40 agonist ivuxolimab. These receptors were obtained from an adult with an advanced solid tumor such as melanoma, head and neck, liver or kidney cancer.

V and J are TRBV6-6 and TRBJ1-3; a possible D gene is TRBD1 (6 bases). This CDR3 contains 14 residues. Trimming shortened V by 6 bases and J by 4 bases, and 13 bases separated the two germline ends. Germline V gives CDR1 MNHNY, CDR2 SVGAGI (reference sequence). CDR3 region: CASSAGTFGNTIYF. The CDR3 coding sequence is TGTGCCAGCAGCGCCGGGACATTCGGAAACACCATATATTTT.

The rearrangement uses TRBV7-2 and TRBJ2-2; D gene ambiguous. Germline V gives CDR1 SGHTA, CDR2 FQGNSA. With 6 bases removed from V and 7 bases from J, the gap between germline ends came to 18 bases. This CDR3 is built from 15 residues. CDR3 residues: CASSFGTYLGGELFF. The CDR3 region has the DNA TGTGCCAGCAGTTTCGGCACATATTTAGGCGGGGAGCTGTTTTTT.

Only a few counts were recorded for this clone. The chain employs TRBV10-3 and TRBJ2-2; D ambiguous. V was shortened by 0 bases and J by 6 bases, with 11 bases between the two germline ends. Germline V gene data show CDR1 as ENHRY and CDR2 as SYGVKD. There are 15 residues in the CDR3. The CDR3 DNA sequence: TGTGCCATCAGTGAGTCGCGGTGGTTAGCCGGGGAGCTGTTTTTT. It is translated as CAISESRWLAGELFF.

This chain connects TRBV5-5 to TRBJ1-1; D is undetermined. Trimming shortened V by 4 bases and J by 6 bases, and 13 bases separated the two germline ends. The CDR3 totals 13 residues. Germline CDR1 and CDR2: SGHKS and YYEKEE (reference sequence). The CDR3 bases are TGTGCCAGCAGCCCGGCGGCAGTCCCTGAAGCTTTCTTT. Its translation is CASSPAAVPEAFF.

The CDR3 nucleotides read TGTGCCAGCAGGGCTAGCGGGTACCAAGAGACCCAGTACTTC. It encodes CASRASGYQETQYF. The chain links TRBV11-3 to TRBJ2-5; TRBD2 matches at 8 bases. The CDR3 extends over 14 amino acids. Germline assignment: CDR1 SGHNT and CDR2 YENEEA. The V and J ends lost 6 bases and 0 bases, in that order; junction bases with no gene match: 3. The full variable domain, in which reference TRBV11-3 and TRBJ2-5 provide the parts outside the CDR3, is EAGVVQSPRYKIIEKKQPVAFWCNPISGHNTLYWYLQNLGQGPELLIRYENEEAVDDSQLPKDRFSAERLKGVDSTLKIQPAELGDSAVYLCASRASGYQETQYFGPGTRLLVL.